The source of this TCR beta chain is a study of identical twins. The study, taken as a whole, reports: Partial confounding of zero-insertion analyses by invariant MAIT and iNKT cells was possible. Beta clonotypes that were abundant in cord blood contained fewer insertions, a pattern absent from memory repertoires.

As concerns this clonotype: Its antigen is not identified.

V lost 4 bases and J 1 base, leaving 7 bases between the germline ends. The CDR3 runs to 12 residues. Germline CDR1 and CDR2: DFQATT and SNEGSKA (reference sequence). Unique molecular identifiers were present on the cDNA, and a universal primer site came from template switching. TCRdb reprocessed the 5' RACE reads with MiXCR, giving one entry per CDR3 protein. The sample has 500,000 to 650,000 distinct CDR3 sequences; 20% to 25% are singletons. These data were likewise used in another study, on yellow fever vaccine responses in identical twins.

The sample consisted of CD4+ T cells sorted from blood. The chain joins TRBV20-1 to TRBJ2-5; D remains unclear. The source is a woman aged 18-29 years in good health. In nucleotides, the CDR3 is TGCAGTGCTATCCCGCCCCAAGAGACCCAGTACTTC. Translating gives CSAIPPQETQYF.